Listed below are T cell receptor beta chains from one sample, sequenced in a study of shared clonotypes between healthy human individuals. Produced via immunoSEQ multiplex PCR; TCRdb's table is partial and in-frame only. This table holds 450,000 to 500,000 clones, 75% to 85% found once. The sample consisted of PBMCs. Receptor source: a woman aged 40 to 50 in good health. Some clones in this sample may be carry-over from other donors' samples. Each CDR3 is given with its conserved first and last residue. The D gene is left open where the match is weak. Only some rows state a clone size, as once, few, many or a class for expanded clones.

V gene: TRBV7-9; clone size: -; D gene: -; J gene: TRBJ1-1; CDR3 protein: CASSKTGSTEAFF; CDR3 DNA: TGTGCCAGCAGTAAAACAGGGAGCACTGAAGCTTTCTTT
V gene: TRBV19; clone size: -; D gene: TRBD1; J gene: TRBJ1-2; CDR3 protein: CASSISPSGTGRGYTF; CDR3 DNA: TGTGCCAGTAGTATATCCCCGAGCGGGACAGGGCGAGGCTACACCTTC
V gene: TRBV5-5; clone size: -; D gene: -; J gene: TRBJ2-1; CDR3 protein: CASSLQVNNEQFF; CDR3 DNA: TGTGCCAGCAGCTTACAGGTGAACAATGAGCAGTTCTTC
V gene: TRBV15; clone size: -; D gene: -; J gene: TRBJ1-1; CDR3 protein: CATSRRPDRYTEAFF; CDR3 DNA: TGTGCCACCAGCAGACGGCCCGACAGGTACACTGAAGCTTTCTTT
V gene: TRBV5-4; clone size: -; D gene: TRBD1; J gene: TRBJ1-1; CDR3 protein: CASSPDRDSRAFF; CDR3 DNA: TGTGCCAGCAGCCCCGACCGGGACAGTCGGGCTTTCTTT
V gene: TRBV7-2; clone size: many; D gene: -; J gene: TRBJ2-3; CDR3 protein: CASSPPNLGDTQYF; CDR3 DNA: TGTGCCAGCAGCCCCCCAAACCTCGGGGATACGCAGTATTTT
V gene: TRBV18; clone size: few; D gene: -; J gene: TRBJ2-7; CDR3 protein: CASSPRDSSYEQYF; CDR3 DNA: TGTGCCAGCTCACCAAGAGATAGCTCCTACGAGCAGTACTTC
V gene: TRBV5-1; clone size: many; D gene: -; J gene: TRBJ2-2; CDR3 protein: CASSSQGISPNTGELFF; CDR3 DNA: TGCGCCAGCAGCTCCCAGGGGATAAGCCCGAACACCGGGGAGCTGTTTTTT
V gene: TRBV18; clone size: -; D gene: TRBD1; J gene: TRBJ1-2; CDR3 protein: CASSPLDRGLGGYTF; CDR3 DNA: TGTGCCAGCTCACCCCTGGACAGGGGGCTGGGTGGCTACACCTTC
V gene: TRBV4-2; clone size: -; D gene: -; J gene: TRBJ2-3; CDR3 protein: CASSPRTHLPDTQYF; CDR3 DNA: TGTGCCAGCAGCCCCCGGACGCACCTCCCAGATACGCAGTATTTT
V gene: TRBV18; clone size: -; D gene: -; J gene: TRBJ2-1; CDR3 protein: CASSTTSDNEQFF; CDR3 DNA: TGTGCCAGCTCGACAACTAGTGACAATGAGCAGTTCTTC
V gene: TRBV7-9; clone size: -; D gene: -; J gene: TRBJ2-2; CDR3 protein: CASSLAGTTGELFF; CDR3 DNA: TGTGCCAGCAGCTTAGCAGGGACCACCGGGGAGCTGTTTTTT
V gene: TRBV9; clone size: -; D gene: -; J gene: TRBJ2-7; CDR3 protein: CASSSRQDAYEQYF; CDR3 DNA: TGTGCCAGCAGCTCACGACAGGATGCCTACGAGCAGTACTTC
V gene: TRBV7-8; clone size: -; D gene: -; J gene: TRBJ2-7; CDR3 protein: CASSLAPPGAPGEQYF; CDR3 DNA: TGTGCCAGCAGCTTAGCCCCTCCGGGGGCACCTGGCGAGCAGTACTTC
V gene: TRBV10-1; clone size: -; D gene: -; J gene: TRBJ2-7; CDR3 protein: CARGEQYF; CDR3 DNA: TGCGCCAGAGGGGAGCAGTACTTC
V gene: TRBV28; clone size: -; D gene: -; J gene: TRBJ2-7; CDR3 protein: CASRDRQRAIYEQYF; CDR3 DNA: TGTGCCAGCAGGGACCGGCAAAGGGCTATTTACGAGCAGTACTTC
V gene: TRBV4-1; clone size: -; D gene: TRBD1; J gene: TRBJ2-2; CDR3 protein: CASSPTGGPPGELFF; CDR3 DNA: TGCGCCAGCAGTCCGACAGGGGGACCGCCCGGGGAGCTGTTTTTT
V gene: TRBV5-4; clone size: -; D gene: TRBD1; J gene: TRBJ2-5; CDR3 protein: CASSLDGTGETQYF; CDR3 DNA: TGTGCCAGCAGCTTGGACGGGACAGGGGAGACCCAGTACTTC
V gene: TRBV14; clone size: -; D gene: -; J gene: TRBJ1-1; CDR3 protein: CASSQHPLNTEAFF; CDR3 DNA: TGTGCCAGCAGCCAACATCCCCTGAACACTGAAGCTTTCTTT
V gene: TRBV11-2; clone size: -; D gene: -; J gene: TRBJ2-1; CDR3 protein: CASSLGQTLWDEQFF; CDR3 DNA: TGTGCCAGCAGCCTGGGACAAACCCTCTGGGATGAGCAGTTCTTC
V gene: TRBV10-3; clone size: -; D gene: TRBD2; J gene: TRBJ2-1; CDR3 protein: CAISSLAGAGNEQFF; CDR3 DNA: TGTGCCATCAGCTCACTAGCGGGAGCTGGTAATGAGCAGTTCTTC
V gene: TRBV29-1; clone size: -; D gene: -; J gene: TRBJ1-1; CDR3 protein: CSVVAAGWGTEAFF; CDR3 DNA: TGCAGCGTTGTCGCGGCAGGCTGGGGCACTGAAGCTTTCTTT